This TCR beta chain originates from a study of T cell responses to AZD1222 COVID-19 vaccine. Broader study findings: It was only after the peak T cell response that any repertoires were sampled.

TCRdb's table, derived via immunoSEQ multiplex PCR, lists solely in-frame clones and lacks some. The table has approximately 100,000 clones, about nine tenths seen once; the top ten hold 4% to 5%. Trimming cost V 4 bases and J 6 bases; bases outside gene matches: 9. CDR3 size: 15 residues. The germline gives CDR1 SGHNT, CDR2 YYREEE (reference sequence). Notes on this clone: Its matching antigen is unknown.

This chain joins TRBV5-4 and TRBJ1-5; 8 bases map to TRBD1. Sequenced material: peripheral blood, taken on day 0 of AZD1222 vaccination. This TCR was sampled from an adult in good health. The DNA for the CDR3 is TGTGCCAGCAGCAGCTCAGGACAGGGTCCTCAGCCCCAGCATTTT. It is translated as CASSSSGQGPQPQHF. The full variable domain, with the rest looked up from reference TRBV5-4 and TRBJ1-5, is ETGVTQSPTHLIKTRGQQVTLRCSSQSGHNTVSWYQQALGQGPQFIFQYYREEENGRGNFPPRFSGLQFPNYSSELNVNALELDDSALYLCASSSSGQGPQPQHFGDGTRLSIL.